This TCR beta chain originates from a study of beta chain features in type 1 diabetes. On average, the one heparinised blood draw given by each donor was around 110 mL. Researchers reported sorting CD4+ naive, central memory, regulatory and stem cell-like memory cells via CD45RO/CCR7/CD25/CD127/CD95/CD27. Each sorted fraction was over 98% pure. V was cut by 10 bases and J by 6 bases, with 14 bases left in between. The CDR3 totals 12 residues. CDR1 and CDR2 (germline): MNHEY, SVGAGI. Every isolated RNA sample was fully reverse transcribed, so sequencing captured expressed TCRB transcripts. Produced via immunoSEQ multiplex PCR; TCRdb's table is partial and in-frame only. This sample yields about 930,000 clones, of which under 20% are seen a single time; about 0.02% belongs to the top ten.

The chain combines TRBV6-5 with TRBJ2-3; possible D gene TRBD2, 6 bases. This clonotype originated in a woman younger than 35 in good health. Specimen: naive CD4+ T cells from blood. CDR3 sequence reads: CATRDFADTQYF. CDR3 nucleotides: TGTGCCACCCGGGACTTCGCGGATACGCAGTATTTT.